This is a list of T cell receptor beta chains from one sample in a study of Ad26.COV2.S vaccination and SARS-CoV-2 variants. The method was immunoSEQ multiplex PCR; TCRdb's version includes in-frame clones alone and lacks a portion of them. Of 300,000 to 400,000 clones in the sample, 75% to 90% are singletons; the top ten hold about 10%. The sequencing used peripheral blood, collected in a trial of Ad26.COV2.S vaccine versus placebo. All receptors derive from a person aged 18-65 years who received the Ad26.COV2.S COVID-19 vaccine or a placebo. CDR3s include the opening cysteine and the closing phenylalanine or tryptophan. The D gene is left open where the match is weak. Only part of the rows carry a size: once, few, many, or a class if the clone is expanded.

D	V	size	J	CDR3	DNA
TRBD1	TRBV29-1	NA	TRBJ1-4	CSAGGTGRIEKLFF	TGCAGCGCGGGAGGGACAGGGCGTATTGAAAAACTGTTTTTT
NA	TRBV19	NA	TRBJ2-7	CASKVRVSGYEQYF	TGTGCCAGTAAGGTCAGGGTAAGCGGCTACGAGCAGTACTTC
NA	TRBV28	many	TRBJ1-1	CASSSPREAFF	TGTGCCAGCAGTTCCCCTCGGGAAGCTTTCTTT
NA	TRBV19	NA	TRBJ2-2	CASSSNRPNTGELFF	TGTGCCAGTAGTTCCAACAGGCCGAACACCGGGGAGCTGTTTTTT
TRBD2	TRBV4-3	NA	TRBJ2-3	CASSQAREGRTDTQYF	TGCGCCAGCAGCCAGGCCAGGGAGGGGCGCACAGATACGCAGTATTTT
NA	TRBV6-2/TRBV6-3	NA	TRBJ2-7	CASSSDRTYEQYF	TGTGCCAGCAGTTCGGACCGTACCTACGAGCAGTACTTC
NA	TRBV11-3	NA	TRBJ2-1	CASSLRSYNEQFF	TGTGCCAGCAGCCTCCGATCCTACAATGAGCAGTTCTTC
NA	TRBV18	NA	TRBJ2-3	CASSRWIRGEGTDTQYF	TGTGCCAGCTCACGTTGGATCAGGGGTGAGGGGACAGATACGCAGTATTTT
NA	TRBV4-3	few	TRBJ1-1	CASSQVRVDTEAFF	TGCGCCAGCAGCCAAGTAAGGGTGGACACTGAAGCTTTCTTT
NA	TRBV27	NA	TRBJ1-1	CASSLEGSEAFF	TGTGCCAGCAGTTTAGAGGGCAGTGAAGCTTTCTTT
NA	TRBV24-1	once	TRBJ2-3	CATSTSTDTQYF	TGTGCCACCAGTACTAGCACAGATACGCAGTATTTT
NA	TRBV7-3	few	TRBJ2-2	CASSLTWAHTGELFF	TGTGCCAGCAGCTTAACGTGGGCCCACACCGGGGAGCTGTTTTTT
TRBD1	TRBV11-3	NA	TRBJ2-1	CASSLGTGVNEQFF	TGTGCCAGCAGCTTAGGGACAGGGGTGAATGAGCAGTTCTTC
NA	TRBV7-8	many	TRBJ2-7	CASSLVIGHEAAYEQYF	TGTGCCAGCAGCTTAGTGATCGGCCACGAGGCAGCCTACGAGCAGTACTTC
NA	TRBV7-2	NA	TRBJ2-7	CASSFGLAYEQYF	TGTGCCAGCAGCTTTGGCCTAGCCTACGAGCAGTACTTC
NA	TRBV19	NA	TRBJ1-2	CASFQGLYYGYTF	TGTGCCAGTTTCCAGGGATTGTACTATGGCTACACCTTC
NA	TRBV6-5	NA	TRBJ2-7	CASSRQGSYEQYF	TGTGCCAGCAGCAGACAAGGTTCCTACGAGCAGTACTTC
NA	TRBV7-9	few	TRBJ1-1	CASPVPGEAFF	TGTGCCAGCCCAGTACCAGGGGAAGCTTTCTTT
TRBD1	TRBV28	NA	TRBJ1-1	CASSPDTGESGAGTEAFF	TGTGCCAGCAGTCCCGACACAGGGGAATCAGGGGCTGGTACTGAAGCTTTCTTT
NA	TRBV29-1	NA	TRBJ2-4	CSVASSSKNIQYF	TGCAGCGTCGCCTCGAGTAGCAAAAACATTCAGTACTTC
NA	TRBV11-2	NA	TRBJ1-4	CASSLASGTTNEKLFF	TGTGCCAGCAGCTTAGCGTCTGGAACAACTAATGAAAAACTGTTTTTT
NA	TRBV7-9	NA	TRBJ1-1	CASSSRTPNTEAFF	TGTGCCAGCTCTAGCCGGACACCGAACACTGAAGCTTTCTTT
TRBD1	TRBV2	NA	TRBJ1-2	CASSERTGSSYYGYTF	TGTGCCAGCAGTGAGAGGACAGGGTCCTCCTACTATGGCTACACCTTC
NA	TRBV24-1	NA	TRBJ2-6	CATSGGPTLSGANVLTF	TGTGCCACCAGTGGAGGCCCGACTCTTTCTGGGGCCAACGTCCTGACTTTC
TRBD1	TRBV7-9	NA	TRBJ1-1	CASSLGQGMNTEAFF	TGTGCCAGCAGCTTGGGACAGGGGATGAACACTGAAGCTTTCTTT
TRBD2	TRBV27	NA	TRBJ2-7	CASSLMGLAGDEQYF	TGTGCCAGCAGTTTAATGGGACTAGCGGGAGACGAGCAGTACTTC
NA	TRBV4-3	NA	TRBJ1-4	CASSQVWGPEKLFF	TGCGCCAGCAGCCAAGTGTGGGGGCCTGAAAAACTGTTTTTT
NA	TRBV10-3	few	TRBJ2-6	CAISKSNVLTF	TGTGCCATCAGCAAATCCAACGTCCTGACTTTC
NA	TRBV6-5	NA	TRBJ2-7	CASSYSQGRDEQYF	TGTGCCAGCAGTTACTCGCAGGGTCGGGACGAGCAGTACTTC
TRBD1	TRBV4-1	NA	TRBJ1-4	CASSQANRGRDEKLFF	TGCGCCAGCAGCCAAGCAAACAGGGGGCGGGATGAAAAACTGTTTTTT
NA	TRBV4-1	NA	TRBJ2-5	CASSQASRETQYF	TGCGCCAGCAGCCAAGCTAGCAGAGAGACCCAGTACTTC
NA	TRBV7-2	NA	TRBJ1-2	CASSFPTELSLYGYTF	TGTGCCAGCAGCTTTCCTACAGAGTTGAGCCTCTATGGCTACACCTTC
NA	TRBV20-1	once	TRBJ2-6	CSASGGLTYSGANVLTF	TGCAGTGCTAGTGGGGGGCTTACTTATTCTGGGGCCAACGTCCTGACTTTC
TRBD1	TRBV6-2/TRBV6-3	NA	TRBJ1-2	CASSPPGQVEGYTF	TGTGCCAGCAGCCCACCCGGACAGGTGGAAGGCTACACCTTC
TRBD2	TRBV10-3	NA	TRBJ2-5	CASAREGVETQYF	TGTGCCTCAGCCCGGGAGGGGGTAGAGACCCAGTACTTC
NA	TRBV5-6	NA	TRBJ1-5	CASSLRGDYQPQHF	TGTGCCAGCAGCTTGAGAGGGGATTATCAGCCCCAGCATTTT
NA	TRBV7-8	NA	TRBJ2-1	CASSLAQGPGVSYNEQFF	TGTGCCAGCAGCTTAGCACAAGGCCCGGGCGTCTCCTACAATGAGCAGTTCTTC
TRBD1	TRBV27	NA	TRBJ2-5	CASSLSLEDRVETQYF	TGTGCCAGCAGTTTATCTCTTGAGGACAGGGTAGAGACCCAGTACTTC
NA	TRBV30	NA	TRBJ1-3	CAWSVKGDRRNTIYF	TGTGCCTGGAGTGTAAAGGGGGACCGTAGAAACACCATATATTTT
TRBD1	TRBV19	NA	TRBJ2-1	CASSRGQGVIDEQFF	TGTGCCAGTAGTAGGGGGCAGGGGGTTATCGATGAGCAGTTCTTC
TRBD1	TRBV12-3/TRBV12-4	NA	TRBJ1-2	CASSSGTVYGYTF	TGTGCCAGCAGTTCCGGGACAGTCTATGGCTACACCTTC
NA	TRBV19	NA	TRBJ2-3	CASSMAGPTQYF	TGTGCCAGTAGTATGGCGGGACCCACGCAGTATTTT
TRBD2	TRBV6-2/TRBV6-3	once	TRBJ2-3	CASRPKFIWTSGGADTQYF	TGTGCCAGCAGGCCTAAGTTTATCTGGACTAGCGGGGGGGCGGATACGCAGTATTTT
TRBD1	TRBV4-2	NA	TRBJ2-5	CASSQARTGDAETQYF	TGTGCCAGCAGCCAAGCTAGGACAGGGGATGCGGAGACCCAGTACTTC
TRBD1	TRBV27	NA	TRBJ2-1	CATKQWDRDVNEQFF	TGTGCCACAAAGCAGTGGGACAGGGATGTAAATGAGCAGTTCTTC
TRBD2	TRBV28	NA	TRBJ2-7	CASTVTSGHSYEQYF	TGTGCCAGCACCGTGACTAGCGGGCACTCCTACGAGCAGTACTTC
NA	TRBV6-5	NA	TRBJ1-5	CASVKGGYSNQPQHF	TGTGCCAGCGTCAAGGGCGGCTATAGCAATCAGCCCCAGCATTTT
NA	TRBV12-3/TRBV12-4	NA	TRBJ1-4	CASSEGQNEKLFF	TGTGCCAGCAGTGAGGGACAAAATGAAAAACTGTTTTTT
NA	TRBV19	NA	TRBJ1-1	CASSNLAEAFF	TGTGCCAGTAGTAATCTCGCTGAAGCTTTCTTT